These 3 T cell receptor beta chains were sequenced from one sample in a study of blood T cell repertoires in COVID-19. Sequenced by immunoSEQ multiplex PCR; TCRdb stores in-frame clones only, minus some. The data hold about 270,000 clones, with less than 90% observed a single time. The sequenced material came from peripheral blood. The origin of the receptors is a human donor in a cohort sampled during active COVID-19.

This clone was counted a single time. The gene calls are TRBV24-1 and TRBJ2-1; D is perhaps TRBD2 (5 bases). This CDR3 region has 13 residues. Germline CDR1 and CDR2: KGHDR and SFDVKD. Trimming removed 4 bases at V and 6 bases at J, with 9 bases between. The CDR3: CATSEVGGNEQFF. CDR3 bases: TGTGCCACCAGTGAGGTAGGAGGCAATGAGCAGTTCTTC.

The chain couples TRBV24-1 to TRBJ2-3, with TRBD2 matching 11 bases. Losses at the gene ends were 3 bases for V and 5 bases for J; bases not matched to a gene: 3. The germline V gene encodes CDR1 KGHDR and CDR2 SFDVKD. CDR3 length: 15 amino acids. The CDR3 is CATSDPTSGRDTQYF. In nucleotides, the CDR3 is TGTGCCACCAGTGATCCCACTAGCGGGAGAGATACGCAGTATTTT.

V is TRBV30 and J is TRBJ2-3, with D possibly TRBD1 on 7 matching bases. Germline assignment: CDR1 GTSNPN and CDR2 SVGIG (reference sequence). The ends were cut back, 0 bases at V and 4 bases at J, with 11 bases in the middle. This CDR3 has 14 amino acids. CDR3 amino acids: CAWSVQGGADTQYF. In nucleotides, the CDR3 is TGTGCCTGGAGTGTCCAGGGGGGCGCAGATACGCAGTATTTT.